These 10 T cell receptor beta chains were sequenced from one sample in a study of molecular identifiers for immune sequencing clone quantification. One entry per CDR3 protein, called by TCRdb with MiXCR from the PCR reads. The data show around 300,000 distinct CDR3 sequences, roughly 24% seen once. Sequenced input: naive CD8+ T cells from blood, with Jurkat cell RNA spiked in. Subset: FACS-sorted CD8+CD4-CCR7+CD45RA+ naive T cells. These receptors originate from a human donor in good health. Some libraries in this study had Jurkat cell RNA spiked in.

About this clonotype itself: One junction end does not reproduce the germline sequence, and a read error may be involved. This chain connects TRBV2 to TRBJ2-3; D not certain. Germline V gene sequence: CDR1 SNHLY, CDR2 FYNNEI. There are 16 residues in the CDR3. For the CDR3, the DNA is TGTGCCAACAGTGAGGCCCGACCGCAAGGGTCAGATACGCAGTATTTT. Its protein is CANSEARPQGSDTQYF.

This clonotype has just a few counts. The chain combines TRBV3-1 with TRBJ2-2, with D unresolved. V was pared by 2 bases and J by 7 bases, with 8 bases between. Germline values: CDR1 LGHDT, CDR2 YNNKEL (reference sequence). The CDR3 has 13 residues. The CDR3 nucleotides read TGTGCCAGCAGCCAAATTACGGACGGGGAGCTGTTTTTT. Translating gives CASSQITDGELFF.

A remark on this clonotype: It may be a read error: a sequence one base away is much more abundant. The chain carries TRBV30 and TRBJ1-1, with D possibly TRBD1 on 5 matching bases. Germline lookup yields CDR1 GTSNPN and CDR2 SVGIG (reference sequence). The V end lost 3 bases, the J end lost 3 bases, and 11 bases lay between the germline ends. The CDR3 runs to 13 residues. DNA for the CDR3: TGTGCCTGGAGATGGGGACCGGACACTGAAGCTTTCTTT. Translated, it gives CAWRWGPDTEAFF.

J is TRBJ2-7 and V is TRBV7-9; 8 bases agree with TRBD1. Germline lookup yields CDR1 SEHNR and CDR2 FQNEAQ (reference sequence). V was pared by 6 bases and J by 2 bases, with 9 bases of the junction left unmatched. The CDR3 runs 15 residues. CDR3 loop: CASSHPGQAPYEQYF. CDR3 coding DNA: TGTGCCAGCAGTCACCCGGGACAGGCACCCTACGAGCAGTACTTC.

The chain joins TRBV4-3 to TRBJ1-3; no definite D call. CDR1 is LGHNA, CDR2 YSLEER, per germline. V was trimmed by 0 bases and J by 4 bases, leaving 13 bases between them. The CDR3 extends over 16 amino acids. DNA of the CDR3: TGCGCCAGCAGCCAAGATAACGAGGGAACGGGAAACACCATATATTTT. Encoded protein: CASSQDNEGTGNTIYF.

V usage is TRBV13 and J usage is TRBJ2-6; D is unresolved. V was clipped by 6 bases and J by 0 bases, with 21 bases between them. This CDR3 comprises 19 residues. CDR1 is PRHDT, CDR2 FYEKMQ, per germline (reference sequence). The CDR3 DNA is TGTGCCAGCAGTGGGATTCTTGGCCACTCCCTCTCTGGGGCCAACGTCCTGACTTTC. Its translation is CASSGILGHSLSGANVLTF.

V is TRBV29-1 and J is TRBJ2-1, with 8 bases fitting TRBD2. The length of the CDR3 is 11 residues. CDR1 is SQVTM, CDR2 ANQGSEA, per germline. V shed 8 bases, J shed 16 bases, and the junction held 13 bases outside the gene matches. DNA of the CDR3: TGCAGCCCGAGCGCCGGGACTAGAAGATTCTTC. Its translation is CSPSAGTRRFF.

This rearrangement joins TRBV24-1 to TRBJ2-1; either TRBD1 or TRBD2 may fit D (6 bases each). Trimming pared 5 bases from V and 8 bases from J, leaving 21 bases between. In germline, CDR1 is KGHDR, CDR2 SFDVKD. There are 16 residues in the CDR3. The CDR3 coding sequence is TGTGCCACCAGTGGTTTAGGGACATCGCGCGGGGATGAGCAGTTCTTC. Its protein product is CATSGLGTSRGDEQFF.

This clonotype was counted at least ten times. The V call is TRBV6-1, the J call TRBJ2-3; maybe TRBD1 (6 bases). Trimming shortened V by 6 bases and J by 7 bases, and 17 bases separated the two germline ends. There are 14 residues in the CDR3. Germline V gene sequence: CDR1 MNHNS, CDR2 SASEGT. In nucleotides, the CDR3 is TGTGCCAGCAGGGAGACAGGATTAGTGTATACGCAGTATTTT. Its protein is CASRETGLVYTQYF.

In this sample, this clonotype turned up a few times. The chain couples TRBV7-6 to TRBJ1-1; TRBD1 might be the D (6 bases). This CDR3 region has 16 residues. Trimming cost V 3 bases and J 7 bases, with 21 bases left between them. Germline lookup yields CDR1 SGHVS and CDR2 FNYEAQ. The CDR3 DNA follows: TGTGCCAGCAGCTTCCCATCAGGTCTGGCAGGGGATGAAGCTTTCTTT. Its translation: CASSFPSGLAGDEAFF.